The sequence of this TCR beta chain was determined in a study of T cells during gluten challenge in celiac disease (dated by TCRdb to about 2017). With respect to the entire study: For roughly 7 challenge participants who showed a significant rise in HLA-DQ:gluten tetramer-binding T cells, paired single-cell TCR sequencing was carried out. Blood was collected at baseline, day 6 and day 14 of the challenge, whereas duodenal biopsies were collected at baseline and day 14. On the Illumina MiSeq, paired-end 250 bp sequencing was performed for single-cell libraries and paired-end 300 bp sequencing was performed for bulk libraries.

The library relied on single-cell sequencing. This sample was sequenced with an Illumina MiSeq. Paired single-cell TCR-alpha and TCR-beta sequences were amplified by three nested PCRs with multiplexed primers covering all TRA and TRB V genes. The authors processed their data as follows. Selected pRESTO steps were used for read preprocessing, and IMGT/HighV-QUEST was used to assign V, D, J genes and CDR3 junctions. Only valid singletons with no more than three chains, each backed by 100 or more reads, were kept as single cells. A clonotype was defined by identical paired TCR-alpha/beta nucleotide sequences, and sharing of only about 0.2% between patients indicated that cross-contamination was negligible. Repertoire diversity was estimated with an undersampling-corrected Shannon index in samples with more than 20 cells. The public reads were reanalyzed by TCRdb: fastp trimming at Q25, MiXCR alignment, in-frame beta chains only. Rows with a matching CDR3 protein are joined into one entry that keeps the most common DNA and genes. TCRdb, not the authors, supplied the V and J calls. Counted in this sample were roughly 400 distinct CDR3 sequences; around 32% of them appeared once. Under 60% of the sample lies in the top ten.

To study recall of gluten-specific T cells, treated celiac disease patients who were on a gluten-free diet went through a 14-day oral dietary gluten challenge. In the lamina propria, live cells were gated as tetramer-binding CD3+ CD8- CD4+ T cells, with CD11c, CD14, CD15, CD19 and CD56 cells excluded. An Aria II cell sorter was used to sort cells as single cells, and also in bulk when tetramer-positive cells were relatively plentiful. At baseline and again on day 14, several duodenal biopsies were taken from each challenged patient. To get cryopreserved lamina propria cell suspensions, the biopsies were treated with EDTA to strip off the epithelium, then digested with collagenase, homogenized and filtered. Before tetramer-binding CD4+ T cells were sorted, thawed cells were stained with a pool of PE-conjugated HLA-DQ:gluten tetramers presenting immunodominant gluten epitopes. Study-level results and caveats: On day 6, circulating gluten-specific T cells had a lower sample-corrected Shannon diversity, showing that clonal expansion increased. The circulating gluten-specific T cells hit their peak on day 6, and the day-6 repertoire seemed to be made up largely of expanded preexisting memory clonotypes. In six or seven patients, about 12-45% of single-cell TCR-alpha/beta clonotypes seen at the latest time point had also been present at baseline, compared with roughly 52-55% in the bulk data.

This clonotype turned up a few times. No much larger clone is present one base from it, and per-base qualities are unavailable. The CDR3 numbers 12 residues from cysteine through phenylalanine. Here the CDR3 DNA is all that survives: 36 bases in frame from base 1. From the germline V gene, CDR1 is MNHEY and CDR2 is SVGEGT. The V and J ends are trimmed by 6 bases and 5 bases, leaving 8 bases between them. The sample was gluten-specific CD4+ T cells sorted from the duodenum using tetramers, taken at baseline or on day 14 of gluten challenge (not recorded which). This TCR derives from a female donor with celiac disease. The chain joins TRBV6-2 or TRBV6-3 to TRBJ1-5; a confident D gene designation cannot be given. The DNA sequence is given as TGTGCCAGCAGGAGGTGGGATCAGCCCCAGCATTTT. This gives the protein CASRRWDQPQHF.